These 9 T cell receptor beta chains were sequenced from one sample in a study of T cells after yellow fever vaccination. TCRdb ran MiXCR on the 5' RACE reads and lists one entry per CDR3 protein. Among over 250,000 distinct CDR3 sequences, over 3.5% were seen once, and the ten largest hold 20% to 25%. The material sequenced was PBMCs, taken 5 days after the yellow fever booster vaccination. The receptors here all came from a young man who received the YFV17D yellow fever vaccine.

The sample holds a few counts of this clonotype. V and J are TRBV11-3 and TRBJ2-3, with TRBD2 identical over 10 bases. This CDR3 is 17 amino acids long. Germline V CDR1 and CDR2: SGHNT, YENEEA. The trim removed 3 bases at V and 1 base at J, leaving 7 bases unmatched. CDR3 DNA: TGTGCCAGCAGCTTTAATCCTAGCGGGGGACGCACAGATACGCAGTATTTT. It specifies CASSFNPSGGRTDTQYF.

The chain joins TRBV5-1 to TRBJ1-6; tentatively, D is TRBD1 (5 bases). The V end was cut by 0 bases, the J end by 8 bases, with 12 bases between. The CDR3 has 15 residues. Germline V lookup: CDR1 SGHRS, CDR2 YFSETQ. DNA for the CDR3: TGCGCCAGCAGCTTGGAGGGGCTGTGGGATTCACCCCTCCACTTT. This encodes CASSLEGLWDSPLHF.

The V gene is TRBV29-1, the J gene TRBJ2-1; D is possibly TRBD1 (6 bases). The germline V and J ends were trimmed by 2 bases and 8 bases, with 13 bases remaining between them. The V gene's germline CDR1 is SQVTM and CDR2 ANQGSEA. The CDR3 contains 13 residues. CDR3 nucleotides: TGCAGCGTTGAAACAGGGTCGGGATATGAGCAGTTCTTC. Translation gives CSVETGSGYEQFF.

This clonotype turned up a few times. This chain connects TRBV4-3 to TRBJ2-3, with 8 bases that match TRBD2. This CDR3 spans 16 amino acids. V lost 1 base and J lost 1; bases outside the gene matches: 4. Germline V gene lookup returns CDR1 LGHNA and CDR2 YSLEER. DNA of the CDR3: TGCGCCAGCAGCCAAGGGTGGACTAGCCGCACAGATACGCAGTATTTT. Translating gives CASSQGWTSRTDTQYF.

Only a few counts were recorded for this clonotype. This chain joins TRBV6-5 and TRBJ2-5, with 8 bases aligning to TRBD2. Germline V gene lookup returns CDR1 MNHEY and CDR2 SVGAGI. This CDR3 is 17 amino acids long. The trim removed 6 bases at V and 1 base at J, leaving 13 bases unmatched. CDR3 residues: CASSPGGGAGIQETQYF. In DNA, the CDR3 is TGTGCCAGCAGCCCCGGGGGGGGCGCGGGAATCCAAGAGACCCAGTACTTC.

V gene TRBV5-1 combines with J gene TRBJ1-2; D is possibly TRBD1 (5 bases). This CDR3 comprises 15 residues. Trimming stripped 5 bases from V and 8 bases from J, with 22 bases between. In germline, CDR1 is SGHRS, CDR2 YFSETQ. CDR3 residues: CASSPDGTHRRGYTF. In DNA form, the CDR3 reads TGCGCCAGCAGTCCGGACGGGACCCACCGTCGGGGCTACACCTTC.

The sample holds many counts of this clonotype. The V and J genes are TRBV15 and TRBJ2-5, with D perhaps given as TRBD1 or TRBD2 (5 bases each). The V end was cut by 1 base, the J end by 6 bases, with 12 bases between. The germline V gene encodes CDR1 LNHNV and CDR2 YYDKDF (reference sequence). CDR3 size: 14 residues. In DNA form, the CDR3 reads TGTGCCACCAGCAGAGGTGGGACCGGCCAGACCCAGTACTTC. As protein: CATSRGGTGQTQYF.

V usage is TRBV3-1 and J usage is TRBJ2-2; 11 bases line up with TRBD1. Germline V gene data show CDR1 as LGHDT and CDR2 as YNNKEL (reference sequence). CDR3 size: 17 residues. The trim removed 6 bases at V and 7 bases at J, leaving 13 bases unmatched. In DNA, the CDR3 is TGTGCCAGCAGTCCCCGAGGACAGGGGGCTCCTATCGGGGAGCTGTTTTTT. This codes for CASSPRGQGAPIGELFF.

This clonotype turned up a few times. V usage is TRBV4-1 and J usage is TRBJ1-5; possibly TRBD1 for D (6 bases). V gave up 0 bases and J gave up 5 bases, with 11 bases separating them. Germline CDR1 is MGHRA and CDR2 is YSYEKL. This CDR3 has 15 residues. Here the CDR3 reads CASSQEGTNYQPQHF. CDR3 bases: TGCGCCAGCAGCCAAGAGGGGACAAATTATCAGCCCCAGCATTTT.